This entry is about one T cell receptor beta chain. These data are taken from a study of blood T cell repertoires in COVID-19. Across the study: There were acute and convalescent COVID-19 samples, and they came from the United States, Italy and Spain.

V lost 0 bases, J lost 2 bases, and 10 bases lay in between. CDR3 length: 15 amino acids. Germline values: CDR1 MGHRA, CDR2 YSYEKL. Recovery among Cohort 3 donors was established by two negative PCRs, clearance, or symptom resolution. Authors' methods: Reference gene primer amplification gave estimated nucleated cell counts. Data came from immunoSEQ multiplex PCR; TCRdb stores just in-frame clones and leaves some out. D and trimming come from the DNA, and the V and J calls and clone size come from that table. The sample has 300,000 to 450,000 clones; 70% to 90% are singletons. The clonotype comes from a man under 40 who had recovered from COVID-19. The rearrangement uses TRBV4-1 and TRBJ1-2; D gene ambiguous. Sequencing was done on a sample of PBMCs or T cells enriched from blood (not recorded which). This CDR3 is CASSQEKVGNYGYTF. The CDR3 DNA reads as TGCGCCAGCAGCCAAGAAAAGGTCGGGAACTATGGCTACACCTTC.